What follows are 21 T cell receptor beta chains derived from one specimen sequenced in a study of identifying expanded T cells in peripheral blood. Only in-frame clones appear in the TCRdb table, and some are missing; sequencing was by immunoSEQ multiplex PCR. The sample has 90,000 to 100,000 clones, 70% to 90% seen once. Sequenced input: blood. These receptors were collected from a person aged 18-69 years in good health.

This sequence joins TRBV19 and TRBJ1-5, with TRBD1 matching 9 bases. The CDR3 runs to 17 residues. With V trimmed by 6 bases and J by 3 bases, 12 bases remained unmatched. The germline V gene encodes CDR1 LNHDA and CDR2 SQIVND (reference sequence). DNA of the CDR3: TGTGCCAGTAGGACTTACCGGACAGGGGACTTCAATCAGCCCCAGCATTTT. Protein: CASRTYRTGDFNQPQHF.

The rearrangement uses TRBV10-1 and TRBJ2-3; D gene ambiguous. Trimming removed 1 base from V and 0 bases from J, with 2 bases in between. CDR1 and CDR2 (germline): WNHNN, SYGVQD (reference sequence). CDR3 length: 13 amino acids. The CDR3: CASSEWSTDTQYF. Written as DNA, the CDR3 is TGCGCCAGCAGTGAGTGGAGCACAGATACGCAGTATTTT.

This chain connects TRBV18 to TRBJ1-5, with TRBD1 as a possible D gene (5 bases). Trimming took off 8 bases at V and 5 bases at J, with 13 bases between the two ends. Germline assignment: CDR1 KGHSH and CDR2 LQKENI. CDR3 length equals 13 residues. Written as DNA, the CDR3 is TGTGCCAGCGCGAAGGGGATTCATCAGCCCCAGCATTTT. Protein sequence: CASAKGIHQPQHF.

The V and J genes are TRBV19 and TRBJ2-7; TRBD1 might be the D (6 bases). This CDR3 region has 15 residues. The germline V and J ends were trimmed by 0 bases and 3 bases, with 12 bases remaining between them. Germline V gene sequence: CDR1 LNHDA, CDR2 SQIVND (reference sequence). The chain's CDR3 is CASSIEYRAGYEQYF. Written as DNA, the CDR3 is TGTGCCAGTAGTATAGAGTACAGGGCGGGCTACGAGCAGTACTTC.

This chain uses TRBV14 with TRBJ2-7; unclear D gene. This CDR3 contains 15 residues. V dropped 4 bases and J dropped 4 bases, with 17 bases sitting between them. Germline CDR1 reads SGHDN; CDR2 reads FVKESK. The CDR3 sequence is CASSRDQTRRYEQYF. The CDR3 DNA sequence: TGTGCCAGCAGCCGAGATCAAACGAGGCGATACGAGCAGTACTTC.

This clone showed up just once. V gene TRBV28 combines with J gene TRBJ1-6, with TRBD1 matching over 9 bases. The ends lost 6 bases at V and 12 bases at J; junction bases unmatched: 6. The CDR3 spans 13 residues. The germline gives CDR1 MDHEN, CDR2 SYDVKM. The CDR3 loop is CASRTGGMKPLHF. CDR3 nucleotide sequence: TGTGCCAGCAGAACAGGGGGCATGAAACCCCTCCACTTT.

The V call is TRBV5-6, the J call TRBJ2-1; TRBD2 agrees at 8 bases. The CDR3 contains 16 residues. Germline CDR1 is SGHDT and CDR2 is YYEEEE. With 4 bases clipped from V and 0 bases from J, the junction kept 6 bases outside the gene matches. CDR3 sequence (DNA): TGTGCCAGCAGCCTACGGACTAGCCGCTCCTACAATGAGCAGTTCTTC. Amino acids: CASSLRTSRSYNEQFF.

This chain joins TRBV6-5 and TRBJ2-7; D is tentatively TRBD1 or TRBD2 (5 bases each). The CDR3 extends over 12 amino acids. With 7 bases removed from V and 7 bases from J, the gap between germline ends came to 14 bases. CDR1 is MNHEY and CDR2 is SVGAGI in the germline V gene. CDR3 sequence reads: CASTGGEGEQYF. CDR3 in DNA: TGTGCCAGCACCGGCGGTGAGGGGGAGCAGTACTTC.

This chain joins TRBV6-1 and TRBJ1-5; no clear D gene. The CDR3 is made up of 14 amino acids. V lost 5 bases to trimming and J lost 4 bases, with 12 bases between them. CDR1 and CDR2 from the germline V gene are MNHNS and SASEGT. The DNA for the CDR3 is TGTGCCAGCAGTCCGGGCCTCGGGAATCAGCCCCAGCATTTT. Translation gives CASSPGLGNQPQHF.

The chain uses TRBV4-1 and TRBJ1-5, with 12 bases fitting TRBD1. Germline V gene data show CDR1 as MGHRA and CDR2 as YSYEKL. The CDR3 runs to 18 residues. The V and J ends lost 0 bases and 1 base, in that order; junction bases with no gene match: 4. CDR3 loop: CASSQEPGQGASNQPQHF. The CDR3 DNA reads as TGCGCCAGCAGCCAAGAGCCGGGACAGGGGGCGAGCAATCAGCCCCAGCATTTT.

This sequence joins TRBV4-1 and TRBJ1-6; D is possibly TRBD1 (6 bases). The CDR3 covers 18 residues. CDR1 is MGHRA and CDR2 is YSYEKL in the germline V gene. Trimming took off 1 base at V and 1 base at J, with 14 bases between the two ends. The CDR3 DNA reads as TGCGCCAGCAGCCAAGGGGCCAGGGGAAGGTCCTATAATTCACCCCTCCACTTT. This codes for CASSQGARGRSYNSPLHF.

The V gene is TRBV7-9, the J gene TRBJ1-5; 7 bases are shared with TRBD1. CDR3 length equals 14 residues. Germline V gene lookup returns CDR1 SEHNR and CDR2 FQNEAQ (reference sequence). The V and J ends lost 5 bases and 9 bases, in that order; junction bases with no gene match: 10. CDR3: CASSLQGQRGPQHF. CDR3 nucleotides: TGTGCCAGCAGCCTACAGGGGCAACGAGGGCCCCAGCATTTT. Filled out from reference TRBV7-9 and TRBJ1-5, the complete variable domain reads DTGVSQNPRHKITKRGQNVTFRCDPISEHNRLYWYRQTLGQGPEFLTYFQNEAQLEKSRLLSDRFSAERPKGSFSTLEIQRTEQGDSAMYLCASSLQGQRGPQHFGDGTRLSIL.

This chain links TRBV10-2 with TRBJ1-4; D uncertain. The CDR3 covers 20 residues. From germline, CDR1 is WSHSY and CDR2 SAAADI. V was shortened by 2 bases and J by 1 base, with 23 bases between the two germline ends. CDR3 sequence reads: CASSEAPLIRSMGTNEKLFF. The CDR3 region has the DNA TGCGCCAGCAGTGAGGCCCCCCTGATTAGGAGTATGGGAACTAATGAAAAACTGTTTTTT.

The chain employs TRBV27 and TRBJ2-3, with D hard to call. This CDR3 is 14 amino acids long. V lost 6 bases, J lost 0 bases, and 10 bases lay in between. Germline CDR1 and CDR2: MNHEY and SMNVEV (reference sequence). CDR3 nucleotides: TGTGCCAGCAGCTCTCCTGATAGCACAGATACGCAGTATTTT. It is translated as CASSSPDSTDTQYF.

J is TRBJ1-1 and V is TRBV30; maybe TRBD1 (5 bases). Germline V CDR1 and CDR2: GTSNPN, SVGIG (reference sequence). The CDR3 extends over 12 amino acids. V was trimmed by 4 bases and J by 5 bases, leaving 11 bases between them. CDR3 loop: CAWILGGTEAFF. The DNA of the CDR3 is TGTGCCTGGATACTCGGGGGAACTGAAGCTTTCTTT.

The chain combines TRBV13 with TRBJ1-2, with D perhaps TRBD1 (5 bases). There are 17 residues in the CDR3. Germline CDR1 reads PRHDT; CDR2 reads FYEKMQ (reference sequence). V shed 2 bases and J shed 4 bases, with 20 bases lying between them. DNA for the CDR3: TGTGCCAGCAGCTTAAGCTCAGGGCGAGGGTTTACCTATGGCTACACCTTC. Translating it yields CASSLSSGRGFTYGYTF.

This clone appeared a single time. Here the CDR3 DNA reads TGTGCCAGCACATTAAGGAGCGGCTACACCTTC. Translation gives CASTLRSGYTF. This chain links TRBV2 with TRBJ1-2; no definite D call. Germline assignment: CDR1 SNHLY and CDR2 FYNNEI. CDR3 size: 11 residues. Trimming removed 7 bases at V and 8 bases at J, with 11 bases between.

The CDR3: CASSWGPANEKLFF. The DNA of the CDR3 is TGTGCCAGCAGCTGGGGGCCGGCTAATGAAAAACTGTTTTTT. This chain joins TRBV7-9 and TRBJ1-4; D is perhaps TRBD1 (6 bases). The CDR3 runs 14 residues. Trimming took off 4 bases at V and 3 bases at J, with 9 bases between the two ends. The germline CDR1 and CDR2 sequences are SEHNR and FQNEAQ (reference sequence).

The chain joins TRBV5-1 to TRBJ2-3, with 8 bases fitting TRBD2. V trimming: 5 bases; J trimming: 2 bases; junction bases outside the gene matches: 10. Germline V CDR1 and CDR2: SGHRS, YFSETQ. CDR3 size: 16 residues. This CDR3 reads CASRPESGGFTDTQYF. CDR3 nucleotides: TGCGCCAGCAGGCCTGAAAGCGGGGGTTTCACAGATACGCAGTATTTT.

The chain links TRBV2 to TRBJ2-1; the match to TRBD2 covers 9 bases. CDR1 and CDR2 (germline): SNHLY, FYNNEI. This CDR3 has 15 residues. The V segment lost 1 base and the J segment 7 bases; nucleotides outside the gene matches: 5. CDR3 in amino acids: CASSEGAGGWNEQFF. The CDR3 nucleotides are TGTGCCAGCAGTGAAGGAGCGGGAGGATGGAATGAGCAGTTCTTC. Filled out from reference TRBV2 and TRBJ2-1, the complete variable domain reads EPEVTQTPSHQVTQMGQEVILRCVPISNHLYFYWYRQILGQKVEFLVSFYNNEISEKSEIFDDQFSVERPDGSNFTLKIRSTKLEDSAMYFCASSEGAGGWNEQFFGPGTRLTVL.

This chain links TRBV29-1 with TRBJ2-3, with 8 bases aligning to TRBD1. The CDR3 covers 13 residues. Trimming removed 6 bases from V and 1 base from J; junction bases left unmatched: 3. The germline V gene encodes CDR1 SQVTM and CDR2 ANQGSEA. CDR3 sequence reads: CSVTGQGTDTQYF. The CDR3 nucleotides read TGCAGCGTCACGGGACAGGGCACAGATACGCAGTATTTT.